Included here is one T cell receptor (beta chain) sequence, with context. Sequencing was performed with immunoSEQ multiplex PCR; in TCRdb, only in-frame clones are kept and a portion is missing. Seen here are roughly 38,000 clones, roughly 76% observed once, and the top ten hold more than 7.5%. Per the germline V gene, CDR1 is GTSNPN and CDR2 is SVGIG (reference sequence). V was trimmed by 1 base and J by 5 bases, leaving 15 bases between them. CDR3 length equals 15 residues. This sample stems from a study of blood T cell repertoires in COVID-19. The sequenced sample was peripheral blood. The gene calls are TRBV30 and TRBJ1-5, with D maybe TRBD1 (5 bases). The TCR sequence derives from a man between 65 and 80 years old with active or convalescent COVID-19. The CDR3 region has the DNA TGTGCCTGGAGTGCAGGGAATGGAAGGGATCAGCCCCAGCATTTT. The encoded protein is CAWSAGNGRDQPQHF.